This entry lists 32 T cell receptor beta chains sequenced from one sample in a study of response to subunit inactivated influenza vaccine. TCRdb passed the RT-PCR reads through MiXCR, listing each CDR3 protein once. Of 610,000 or so distinct CDR3 sequences listed, 12% to 15% are singletons. Source: PBMCs from blood, taken 11 to 12 days after vaccination. The source is a man between 45 and 60 years old who received an inactivated influenza vaccine.

This clonotype was observed a few times. The chain has TRBV5-1 and TRBJ2-4, with D possibly TRBD2 on 5 matching bases. Deletions cut 5 bases from V and 4 bases from J, with 13 bases between. CDR1 is SGHRS, CDR2 YFSETQ, per germline. CDR3 length: 14 residues. CDR3 DNA: TGCGCCAGCAGGGAGGTGAGGGAGAAAAACATTCAGTACTTC. This gives the protein CASREVREKNIQYF.

This clonotype was detected only a few times. The chain employs TRBV7-6 and TRBJ2-1; D uncertain. The CDR3 is 13 amino acids. V was cut by 6 bases and J by 6 bases, with 12 bases left in between. From germline, CDR1 is SGHVS and CDR2 FNYEAQ. The DNA of the CDR3 is TGTGCCAGCAGTTCTGTAGGCCTCAATGAGCAGTTCTTC. The encoded protein is CASSSVGLNEQFF.

This clonotype was counted a few times. This chain uses TRBV10-3 with TRBJ2-1; 9 bases agree with TRBD2. Per the germline V gene, CDR1 is ENHRY and CDR2 is SYGVKD. With 4 bases clipped from V and 7 bases from J, the junction kept 17 bases outside the gene matches. The CDR3 has 18 residues. The CDR3 sequence: CAISASLKAASGNNEQFF. The CDR3 nucleotides are TGTGCCATCAGTGCCTCCCTAAAGGCCGCTAGCGGGAATAATGAGCAGTTCTTC.

The chain employs TRBV29-1 and TRBJ2-7; a possible D gene is TRBD1 (6 bases). This CDR3 spans 12 amino acids. Trimming removed 5 bases at V and 3 bases at J, with 11 bases between. CDR1 is SQVTM and CDR2 is ANQGSEA in the germline V gene. The CDR3 sequence is CSVRTEDYEQYF. The CDR3 bases are TGCAGCGTTAGGACAGAAGACTACGAGCAGTACTTC.

In its sample, this clonotype was seen a few times. The V and J genes are TRBV20-1 and TRBJ2-1, with no clear D. V shed 3 bases and J shed 7 bases, with 7 bases lying between them. CDR1 DFQATT and CDR2 SNEGSKA come from the germline V gene (reference sequence). This CDR3 comprises 11 residues. CDR3 sequence reads: CSARFSNEQFF. In DNA, the CDR3 is TGCAGTGCTAGGTTTAGTAATGAGCAGTTCTTC.

V and J are TRBV3-1 and TRBJ2-7; D perhaps matches TRBD1 (6 bases). V dropped 1 base and J dropped 12 bases, with 13 bases sitting between them. The CDR3 runs to 12 residues. Germline CDR1 is LGHDT and CDR2 is YNNKEL (reference sequence). The CDR3 is CASSQGSGTLYF. CDR3 DNA sequence: TGTGCCAGCAGCCAAGGGTCTGGGACACTGTACTTC.

The sample holds many counts of this clonotype. This chain connects TRBV7-9 to TRBJ1-5; D not resolved. CDR3 length equals 12 residues. V gave up 4 bases and J gave up 9 bases, with 10 bases separating them. CDR1 and CDR2 (germline): SEHNR, FQNEAQ (reference sequence). The CDR3 sequence: CASSSDSWPQHF. The CDR3 region has the DNA TGTGCCAGCAGCTCGGATAGCTGGCCCCAGCATTTT.

In its sample, this clonotype was seen a few times. This chain uses TRBV11-2 with TRBJ1-2; no clear D. V gave up 4 bases and J gave up 2 bases, with 17 bases separating them. This CDR3 has 16 residues. CDR1 and CDR2 from the germline V gene are SGHAT and FQNNGV. The CDR3 loop is CASSSGRMRRNYGYTF. DNA of the CDR3: TGTGCCAGCAGCTCAGGAAGAATGAGGCGGAACTATGGCTACACCTTC.

This clonotype was seen a few times. The chain links TRBV6-2 or TRBV6-3 to TRBJ2-7; D may be TRBD2 (6 bases). V was pared by 7 bases and J by 1 base, with 17 bases between. CDR1 MNHEY and CDR2 SVGEGT come from the germline V gene. CDR3 length: 15 residues. The CDR3 nucleotides are TGTGCCAGCATACCAACCGGGGCGGGATCCTACGAGCAGTACTTC. It is translated as CASIPTGAGSYEQYF.

The table lists this clonotype with a few counts. V is TRBV15 and J is TRBJ2-5; D is unresolved. The V gene's germline CDR1 is LNHNV and CDR2 YYDKDF (reference sequence). The CDR3 has 15 amino acids. V gave up 1 base and J gave up 5 bases, with 14 bases separating them. In nucleotides, the CDR3 is TGTGCCACCAGCAGAGCCTGGGCGGCCGTGGAGACCCAGTACTTC. This sequence encodes CATSRAWAAVETQYF. Supplemented by reference TRBV15 and TRBJ2-5, the full variable domain reads DAMVIQNPRYQVTQFGKPVTLSCSQTLNHNVMYWYQQKSSQAPKLLFHYYDKDFNNEADTPDNFQSRRPNTSFCFLDIRSPGLGDTAMYLCATSRAWAAVETQYFGPGTRLLVL.

The table lists this clonotype with a few counts. The chain is built from TRBV28 and TRBJ2-4; D unresolved. Germline V gives CDR1 MDHEN, CDR2 SYDVKM. The CDR3 sequence is 11 residues long. V lost 11 bases and J 6 bases, leaving 11 bases between the germline ends. The CDR3 reads CAVHSGNIQYF. The CDR3 DNA sequence: TGTGCCGTCCACTCGGGAAACATTCAGTACTTC.

The chain recombines TRBV28 with TRBJ2-3; D assignment may be TRBD1 or TRBD2 (5 bases each). CDR3 length: 14 residues. The V end was cut by 8 bases, the J end by 6 bases, with 18 bases between. Germline V lookup: CDR1 MDHEN, CDR2 SYDVKM. The CDR3 nucleotides read TGTGCCAGCGTCACAGGCGGGCAAGGGGATACGCAGTATTTT. As protein: CASVTGGQGDTQYF. The whole variable domain, remainder taken from reference TRBV28 and TRBJ2-3, is DVKVTQSSRYLVKRTGEKVFLECVQDMDHENMFWYRQDPGLGLRLIYFSYDVKMKEKGDIPEGYSVSREKKERFSLILESASTNQTSMYLCASVTGGQGDTQYFGPGTRLTVL.

The V gene is TRBV11-3, the J gene TRBJ2-7; D unresolved. Looked up from germline, CDR1 is SGHNT and CDR2 is YENEEA. Trimming removed 2 bases at V and 0 bases at J, with 14 bases between. This CDR3 has 16 residues. The CDR3 nucleotides are TGTGCCAGCAGCTTATATTGCGGACCTAACTCCTACGAGCAGTACTTC. It is translated as CASSLYCGPNSYEQYF.

The chain carries TRBV5-1 and TRBJ2-5; weak D call: TRBD2 (5 bases). This CDR3 is 15 amino acids long. Trimming removed 0 bases from V and 4 bases from J, with 13 bases in between. Looked up from germline, CDR1 is SGHRS and CDR2 is YFSETQ. The CDR3 nucleotides read TGCGCCAGCAGCTTGGTTGTGGCGGGTAGAGAGACCCAGTACTTC. Amino acids: CASSLVVAGRETQYF.

The chain combines TRBV25-1 with TRBJ2-1; D is tentatively TRBD1 or TRBD2 (6 bases each). CDR3 length equals 15 residues. Germline V gene lookup returns CDR1 MGHDK and CDR2 SYGVNS. V shed 4 bases and J shed 8 bases, with 18 bases lying between them. For the CDR3, the DNA is TGTGCCAGCAGTGGCGGGGCCAGGGGCAACGATGAGCAGTTCTTC. Protein product: CASSGGARGNDEQFF. Full variable domain (rest looked up from reference TRBV25-1 and TRBJ2-1): EADIYQTPRYLVIGTGKKITLECSQTMGHDKMYWYQQDPGMELHLIHYSYGVNSTEKGDLSSESTVSRIRTEHFPLTLESARPSHTSQYLCASSGGARGNDEQFFGPGTRLTVL.

This clonotype was counted ten times or more. The genes are TRBV4-3 and TRBJ2-1, with TRBD2 matching 9 bases. J gave up 10 bases and V 1 base, and 5 bases lay outside the gene matches. CDR3 size: 14 residues. Germline loops: CDR1 LGHNA, CDR2 YSLEER. The chain's CDR3 is CASSQGRGGHEQFF. CDR3 DNA: TGCGCCAGCAGCCAAGGGCGGGGGGGCCACGAGCAGTTCTTC.

A few counts support this clonotype. CDR3 in DNA: TGTGCCAGCAGTTTAGTACTCGGGAGAGGGGTCCAAGAGACCCAGTACTTC. This translates into CASSLVLGRGVQETQYF. This rearrangement joins TRBV12-3 or TRBV12-4 to TRBJ2-5; D is possibly TRBD2 (6 bases). The CDR3 is 17 amino acids. V was pared by 1 base and J by 1 base, with 16 bases between.

On this clonotype itself: This CDR3 is missing its conserved last phenylalanine or tryptophan, likely due to a read error. This chain uses TRBV20-1 with TRBJ2-1; a weak D match, TRBD2 (5 bases). CDR1 and CDR2 from the germline V gene are DFQATT and SNEGSKA (reference sequence). CDR3 size: 14 residues. CDR3 residues: CRASSGSFDNEQFL. For the CDR3, the DNA is TGCAGAGCTAGCTCCGGCTCCTTCGACAATGAGCAGTTCTTA.

This chain uses TRBV7-9 with TRBJ2-7, with 10 bases fitting TRBD2. Germline loops: CDR1 SEHNR, CDR2 FQNEAQ (reference sequence). The CDR3 has 15 amino acids. The trim removed 3 bases at V and 3 bases at J, leaving 5 bases unmatched. CDR3 DNA sequence: TGTGCCAGCAGCTTGGCGGGACTAGCGATCTACGAGCAGTACTTC. Translated: CASSLAGLAIYEQYF. Full variable domain (missing parts from reference TRBV7-9 and TRBJ2-7): DTGVSQNPRHKITKRGQNVTFRCDPISEHNRLYWYRQTLGQGPEFLTYFQNEAQLEKSRLLSDRFSAERPKGSFSTLEIQRTEQGDSAMYLCASSLAGLAIYEQYFGPGTRLTVT.

This clonotype has more than one count but fewer than ten. The V and J genes are TRBV10-3 and TRBJ1-1; the match to TRBD1 covers 7 bases. J was trimmed by 7 bases and V by 10 bases; bases with no gene match: 12. The germline V gene encodes CDR1 ENHRY and CDR2 SYGVKD. The CDR3 has 13 amino acids. The CDR3 spells CATWEGARGEAFF. The CDR3 DNA sequence: TGTGCCACGTGGGAGGGGGCGCGCGGTGAAGCTTTCTTT.

The genes are TRBV4-1 and TRBJ1-5; tentative D call: TRBD1 (6 bases). The V end lost 1 base, the J end lost 0 bases, and 10 bases lay between the germline ends. There are 16 residues in the CDR3. Germline CDR1 reads MGHRA; CDR2 reads YSYEKL. The CDR3 sequence is CASSQGAGDSNQPQHF. DNA for the CDR3: TGCGCCAGCAGCCAAGGGGCAGGGGATAGCAATCAGCCCCAGCATTTT.

This clonotype has at least ten counts. This rearrangement joins TRBV5-6 to TRBJ2-5; D not resolved. The V gene's germline CDR1 is SGHDT and CDR2 YYEEEE. The V end lost 4 bases, the J end lost 2 bases, and 15 bases lay between the germline ends. The CDR3 contains 15 residues. Written as DNA, the CDR3 is TGTGCCAGCAGCAACATGAAAGTACTTCAAGAGACCCAGTACTTC. Amino acid sequence: CASSNMKVLQETQYF.

This clonotype has a handful of counts. The chain uses TRBV29-1 and TRBJ2-3; the match to TRBD2 covers 7 bases. Germline-derived CDR1 and CDR2 are SQVTM and ANQGSEA. V lost 2 bases and J lost 3; bases outside the gene matches: 5. The CDR3 has 14 amino acids. Here the CDR3 reads CSVEPAGVTDTQYF. The CDR3 nucleotides are TGCAGCGTTGAACCGGCGGGAGTGACAGATACGCAGTATTTT.

This chain joins TRBV3-1 and TRBJ2-4; D possibly corresponds to TRBD2 (7 bases). This CDR3 comprises 13 residues. Per germline, CDR1 LGHDT and CDR2 YNNKEL (reference sequence). V lost 1 base and J lost 11, with 12 bases in between. In DNA form, the CDR3 reads TGTGCCAGCAGCCAAGCGCGGGGGCGCCTTCAGTACTTC. Protein: CASSQARGRLQYF. Full variable domain (remainder filled in from reference TRBV3-1 and TRBJ2-4): DTAVSQTPKYLVTQMGNDKSIKCEQNLGHDTMYWYKQDSKKFLKIMFSYNNKELIINETVPNRFSPKSPDKAHLNLHINSLELGDSAVYFCASSQARGRLQYFGAGTRLSVL.

In its sample, this clonotype was seen many times. This chain joins TRBV2 and TRBJ1-4, with D possibly TRBD1 on 5 matching bases. The V gene lost 6 bases and the J gene lost 7 bases, with 9 bases spanning the gap. The CDR3 contains 12 residues. The germline V gene encodes CDR1 SNHLY and CDR2 FYNNEI. Here the CDR3 DNA reads TGTGCCAGCAGCGGGACCGGTGAAAAACTGTTTTTT. The encoded protein is CASSGTGEKLFF.

This clonotype was found a few times. The chain joins TRBV7-9 to TRBJ2-4; D is possibly TRBD2 (5 bases). Trimming removed 3 bases at V and 4 bases at J, with 7 bases between. The CDR3 is made up of 13 amino acids. Germline V gene sequence: CDR1 SEHNR, CDR2 FQNEAQ (reference sequence). CDR3 coding DNA: TGTGCCAGCAGCTTGCCGGGAAAAAACATTCAGTACTTC. It codes for CASSLPGKNIQYF. Supplemented by reference TRBV7-9 and TRBJ2-4, the full variable domain reads DTGVSQNPRHKITKRGQNVTFRCDPISEHNRLYWYRQTLGQGPEFLTYFQNEAQLEKSRLLSDRFSAERPKGSFSTLEIQRTEQGDSAMYLCASSLPGKNIQYFGAGTRLSVL.

V usage is TRBV11-2 and J usage is TRBJ2-5; D might be TRBD1 (6 bases). The CDR3 covers 15 residues. The V end lost 3 bases, the J end lost 3 bases, and 14 bases lay between the germline ends. Germline V gene lookup returns CDR1 SGHAT and CDR2 FQNNGV. The CDR3 here is CASSFPRGQEETQYF. The CDR3 coding sequence is TGTGCCAGCAGCTTCCCCAGGGGCCAAGAAGAGACCCAGTACTTC. Drawing the rest from reference TRBV11-2 and TRBJ2-5, the complete variable domain is EAGVAQSPRYKIIEKRQSVAFWCNPISGHATLYWYQQILGQGPKLLIQFQNNGVVDDSQLPKDRFSAERLKGVDSTLKIQPAKLEDSAVYLCASSFPRGQEETQYFGPGTRLLVL.

The V call is TRBV12-3 or TRBV12-4, the J call TRBJ2-1; 13 bases match TRBD2. The CDR3 runs 14 residues. V was clipped by 7 bases and J by 4 bases; unmatched bases: 1. CDR3 sequence: CASTGLAGYNEQFF. Here the CDR3 DNA reads TGTGCCAGCACGGGACTAGCGGGATACAATGAGCAGTTCTTC.

A few counts support this clonotype. The chain recombines TRBV20-1 with TRBJ2-5, with D uncertain. Trimming left V 7 bases short and J 1 base short, with 4 bases between. From germline, CDR1 is DFQATT and CDR2 SNEGSKA (reference sequence). The CDR3 loop spans 10 amino acids. CDR3 in amino acids: CSGLQETQYF. The CDR3 coding sequence is TGCAGTGGCCTCCAAGAGACCCAGTACTTC.

The chain couples TRBV11-3 to TRBJ2-1; TRBD2 matches at 7 bases. This CDR3 comprises 15 residues. V was clipped by 3 bases and J by 4 bases; unmatched bases: 6. Germline V CDR1 and CDR2: SGHNT, YENEEA. CDR3 in amino acids: CASSLRLAAYNEQFF. The CDR3 DNA reads as TGTGCCAGCAGCTTGCGGCTAGCGGCATACAATGAGCAGTTCTTC.

The chain employs TRBV14 and TRBJ1-1; no firm D call. The CDR3 totals 14 residues. Germline-derived CDR1 and CDR2 are SGHDN and FVKESK. Trimming shortened V by 1 base and J by 3 bases, and 9 bases separated the two germline ends. The CDR3 loop reads CASSQVQRDTEAFF. For the CDR3, the DNA is TGTGCCAGCAGCCAAGTACAGAGGGACACTGAAGCTTTCTTT. The variable domain in full, completed from reference TRBV14 and TRBJ1-1, reads EAGVTQFPSHSVIEKGQTVTLRCDPISGHDNLYWYRRVMGKEIKFLLHFVKESKQDESGMPNNRFLAERTGGTYSTLKVQPAELEDSGVYFCASSQVQRDTEAFFGQGTRLTVV.

The V call is TRBV6-1, the J call TRBJ2-1; D may correspond to TRBD1 or TRBD2 (5 bases each). Germline lookup yields CDR1 MNHNS and CDR2 SASEGT. Trimming stripped 6 bases from V and 4 bases from J, with 19 bases between. CDR3 length: 16 residues. This CDR3 is CASSTPGSGHYNEQFF. CDR3 DNA: TGTGCCAGCAGCACGCCGGGCAGCGGACATTACAATGAGCAGTTCTTC.